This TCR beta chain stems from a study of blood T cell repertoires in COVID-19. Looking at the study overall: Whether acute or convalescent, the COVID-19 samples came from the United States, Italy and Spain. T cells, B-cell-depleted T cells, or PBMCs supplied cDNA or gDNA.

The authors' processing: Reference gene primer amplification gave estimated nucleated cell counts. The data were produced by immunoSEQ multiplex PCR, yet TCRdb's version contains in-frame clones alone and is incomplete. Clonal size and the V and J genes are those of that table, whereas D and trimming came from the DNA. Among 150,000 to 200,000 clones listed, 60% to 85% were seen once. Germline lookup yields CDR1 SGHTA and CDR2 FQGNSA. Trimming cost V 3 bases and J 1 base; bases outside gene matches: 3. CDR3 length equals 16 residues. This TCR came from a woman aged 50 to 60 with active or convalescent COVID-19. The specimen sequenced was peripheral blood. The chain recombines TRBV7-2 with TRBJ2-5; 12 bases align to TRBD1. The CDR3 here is CASSLGTGGIQETQYF. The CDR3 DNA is TGTGCCAGCAGCTTGGGGACAGGGGGCATCCAAGAGACCCAGTACTTC. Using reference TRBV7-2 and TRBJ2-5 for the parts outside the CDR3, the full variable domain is GAGVSQSPSNKVTEKGKDVELRCDPISGHTALYWYRQSLGQGLEFLIYFQGNSAPDKSGLPSDRFSAERTGGSVSTLTIQRTQQEDSAVYLCASSLGTGGIQETQYFGPGTRLLVL.